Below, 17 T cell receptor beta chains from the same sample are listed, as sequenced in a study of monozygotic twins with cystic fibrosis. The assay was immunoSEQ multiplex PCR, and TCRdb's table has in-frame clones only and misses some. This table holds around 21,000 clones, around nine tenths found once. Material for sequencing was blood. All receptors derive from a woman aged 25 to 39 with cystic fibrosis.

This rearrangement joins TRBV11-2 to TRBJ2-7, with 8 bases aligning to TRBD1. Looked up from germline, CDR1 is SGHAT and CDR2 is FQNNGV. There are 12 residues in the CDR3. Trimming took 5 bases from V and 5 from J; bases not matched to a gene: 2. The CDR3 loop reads CASSQTGDEQYF. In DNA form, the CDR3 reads TGTGCCAGCAGCCAGACAGGGGACGAGCAGTACTTC.

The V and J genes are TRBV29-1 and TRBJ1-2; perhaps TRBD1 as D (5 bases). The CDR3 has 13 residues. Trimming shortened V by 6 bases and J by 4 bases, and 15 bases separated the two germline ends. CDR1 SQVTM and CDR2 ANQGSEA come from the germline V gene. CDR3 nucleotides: TGCAGCGTGTTCCCCGGGACTGCCTATGGCTACACCTTC. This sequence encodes CSVFPGTAYGYTF.

The CDR3 protein is CASSKVGDRAVSGYTF. Written as DNA, the CDR3 is TGTGCCAGCAGCAAAGTGGGGGACAGGGCGGTGAGTGGCTACACCTTC. This chain uses TRBV21-1 with TRBJ1-2; TRBD1 reflects the table's D call only, with no check against the DNA. TRBV21-1 is deemed a pseudogene. This CDR3 has 16 amino acids.

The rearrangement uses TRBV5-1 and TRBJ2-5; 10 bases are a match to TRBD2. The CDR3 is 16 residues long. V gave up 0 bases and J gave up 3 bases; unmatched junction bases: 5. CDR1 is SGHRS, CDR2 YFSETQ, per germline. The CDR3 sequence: CASSLALAGAEETQYF. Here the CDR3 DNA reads TGCGCCAGCAGCTTGGCCCTAGCGGGGGCCGAAGAGACCCAGTACTTC.

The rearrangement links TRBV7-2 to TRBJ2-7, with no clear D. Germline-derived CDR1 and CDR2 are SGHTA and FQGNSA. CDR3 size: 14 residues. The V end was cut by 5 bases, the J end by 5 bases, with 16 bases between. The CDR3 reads CASSQEFPIHEQYF. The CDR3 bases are TGTGCCAGCAGCCAAGAGTTTCCGATCCACGAGCAGTACTTC.

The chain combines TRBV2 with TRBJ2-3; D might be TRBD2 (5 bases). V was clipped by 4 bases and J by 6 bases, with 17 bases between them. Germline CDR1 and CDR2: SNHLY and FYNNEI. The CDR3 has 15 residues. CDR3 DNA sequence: TGTGCCAGCAGTGTCGCCTCGCGGGTAGGGGATACGCAGTATTTT. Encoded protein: CASSVASRVGDTQYF.

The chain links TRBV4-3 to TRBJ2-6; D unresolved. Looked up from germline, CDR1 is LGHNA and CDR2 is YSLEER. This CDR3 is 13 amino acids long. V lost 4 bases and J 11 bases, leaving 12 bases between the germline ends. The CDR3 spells CASSRMGGDVLTF. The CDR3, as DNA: TGCGCCAGCAGCCGAATGGGTGGGGACGTCCTGACTTTC.

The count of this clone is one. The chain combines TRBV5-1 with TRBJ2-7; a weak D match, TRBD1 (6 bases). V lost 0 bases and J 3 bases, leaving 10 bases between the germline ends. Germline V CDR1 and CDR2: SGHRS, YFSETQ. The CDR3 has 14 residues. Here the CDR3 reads CASSLAQGIYEQYF. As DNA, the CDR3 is TGCGCCAGCAGCTTGGCACAGGGTATCTACGAGCAGTACTTC.

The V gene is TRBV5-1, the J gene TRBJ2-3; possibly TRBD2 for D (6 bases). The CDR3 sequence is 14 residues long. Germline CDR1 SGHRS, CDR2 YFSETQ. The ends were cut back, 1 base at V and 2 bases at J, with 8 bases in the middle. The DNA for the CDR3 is TGCGCCAGCAGCTTGCGGGGGTCCACAGATACGCAGTATTTT. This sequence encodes CASSLRGSTDTQYF.

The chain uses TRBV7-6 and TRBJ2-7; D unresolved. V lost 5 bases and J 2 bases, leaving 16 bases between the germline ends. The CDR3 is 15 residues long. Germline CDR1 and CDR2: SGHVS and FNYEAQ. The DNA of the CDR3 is TGTGCCAGCAGCCCGGGTTGGGTGGGGACCTACGAGCAGTACTTC. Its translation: CASSPGWVGTYEQYF.

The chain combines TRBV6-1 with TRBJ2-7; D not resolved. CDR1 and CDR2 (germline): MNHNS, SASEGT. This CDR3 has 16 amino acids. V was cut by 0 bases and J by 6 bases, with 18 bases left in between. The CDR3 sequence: CASSEAFPIPTTEQYF. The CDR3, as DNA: TGTGCCAGCAGTGAAGCGTTTCCGATCCCTACTACCGAGCAGTACTTC.

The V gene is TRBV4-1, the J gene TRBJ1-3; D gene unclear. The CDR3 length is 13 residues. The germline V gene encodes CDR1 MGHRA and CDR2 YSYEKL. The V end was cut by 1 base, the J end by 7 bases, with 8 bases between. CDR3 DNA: TGCGCCAGCAGCCAAGCCTCGGACAACACCATATATTTT. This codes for CASSQASDNTIYF.

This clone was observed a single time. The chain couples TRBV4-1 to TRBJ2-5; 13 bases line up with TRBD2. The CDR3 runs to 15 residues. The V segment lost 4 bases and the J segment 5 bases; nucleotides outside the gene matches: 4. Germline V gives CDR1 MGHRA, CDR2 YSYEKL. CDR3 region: CASSLGLAGWETQYF. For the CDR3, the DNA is TGCGCCAGCAGCCTGGGACTAGCGGGGTGGGAGACCCAGTACTTC.

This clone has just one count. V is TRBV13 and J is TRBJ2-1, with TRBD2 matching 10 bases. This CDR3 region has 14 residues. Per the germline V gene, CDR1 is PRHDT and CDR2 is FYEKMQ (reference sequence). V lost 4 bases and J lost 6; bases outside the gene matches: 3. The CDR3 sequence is CASSSRLAGNEQFF. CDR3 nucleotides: TGTGCCAGCAGCTCCAGACTAGCGGGCAATGAGCAGTTCTTC.

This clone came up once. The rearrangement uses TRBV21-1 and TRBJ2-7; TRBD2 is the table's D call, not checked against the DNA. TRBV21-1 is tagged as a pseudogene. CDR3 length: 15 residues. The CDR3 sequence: CASSRGGAPVYEQYF. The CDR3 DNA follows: TGTGCCAGCAGCCGGGGAGGGGCCCCAGTATACGAGCAGTACTTC.

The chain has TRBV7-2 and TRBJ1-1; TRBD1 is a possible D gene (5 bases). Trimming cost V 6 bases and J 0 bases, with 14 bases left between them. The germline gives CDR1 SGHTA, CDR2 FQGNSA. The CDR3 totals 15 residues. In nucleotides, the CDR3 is TGTGCCAGCAGACTAGTCGGAGGGGTGAACACTGAAGCTTTCTTT. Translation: CASRLVGGVNTEAFF.

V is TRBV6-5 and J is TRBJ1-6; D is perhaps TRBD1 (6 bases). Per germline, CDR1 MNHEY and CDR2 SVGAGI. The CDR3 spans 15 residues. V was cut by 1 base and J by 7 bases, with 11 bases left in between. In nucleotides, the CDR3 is TGTGCCAGCAGTTACTTTGGGCAGGGGAATTCACCCCTCCACTTT. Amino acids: CASSYFGQGNSPLHF.